The clone carrying this T cell receptor beta chain was seen ten or more times. This CDR3 is built from 13 residues. Between the trimmed V and J ends, which lost 0 bases and 5 bases, there was a span of 5 bases. Per the germline V gene, CDR1 is SGHRS and CDR2 is YFSETQ. The entry originates in a study of metastatic and nonmetastatic thyroid tumors. Patients were all untreated before their thyroid surgery. Original analysis: A classifier of distant metastasis in papillary thyroid cancer was built from CDR3 differences (across clinicopathological groups). From the PCR reads, TCRdb re-called clones with MiXCR. These V and J calls rely on TCRdb rather than the paper's analysis. In the table there are approximately 84,000 clones, about 15% of which are singletons.

The TCR originated in a female donor with papillary thyroid cancer or a benign thyroid nodule (not recorded which). Some clones in this sample may be carry-over from other donors' samples. The chain combines TRBV5-1 with TRBJ1-4; the D is unclear. Sequenced material: blood. The CDR3 region has the DNA TGCGCCAGCAGCTTGGAGGCAAATGAAAAACTGTTTTTT. Amino acid sequence: CASSLEANEKLFF.